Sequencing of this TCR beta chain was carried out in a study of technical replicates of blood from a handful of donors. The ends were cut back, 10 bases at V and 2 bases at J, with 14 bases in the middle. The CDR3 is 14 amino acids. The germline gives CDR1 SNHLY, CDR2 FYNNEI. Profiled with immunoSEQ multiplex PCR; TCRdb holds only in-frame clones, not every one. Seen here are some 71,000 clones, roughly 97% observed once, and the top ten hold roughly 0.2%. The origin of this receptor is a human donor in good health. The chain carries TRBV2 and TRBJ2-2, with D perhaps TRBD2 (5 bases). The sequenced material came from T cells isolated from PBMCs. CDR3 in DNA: TGTGCCACAAGGGTTTCGGGAAACACCGGGGAGCTGTTTTTT. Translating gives CATRVSGNTGELFF.